The sample holds many counts of the clone carrying this TCR beta chain. The antigen is undetermined. The entry originates in a study of response to subunit inactivated influenza vaccine. TCRdb itself ran the RT-PCR reads through MiXCR, one entry per CDR3 protein. The table has fewer than 600,000 distinct CDR3 sequences, approximately 7.7% seen once. The germline V gene has CDR1 SGHNT and CDR2 YYREEE (reference sequence). V gave up 5 bases and J gave up 7 bases, with 15 bases separating them. The CDR3 loop spans 14 amino acids. Findings of the study overall: Each seasonal flu vaccination may recruit only limited new T cells, authors suggested.

The sequenced sample was PBMCs from blood, obtained around 25 months after vaccination. The TCR sequence derives from a man between 50 and 69 years old who received an inactivated influenza vaccine. The chain carries TRBV5-4 and TRBJ1-4; D might be TRBD1 (5 bases). Written as DNA, the CDR3 is TGTGCCAGCAGTAGAGAGGGGACGGGTGAAAAACTGTTTTTT. It translates to CASSREGTGEKLFF. Combining the CDR3 with reference TRBV5-4 and TRBJ1-4 gives the whole variable domain ETGVTQSPTHLIKTRGQQVTLRCSSQSGHNTVSWYQQALGQGPQFIFQYYREEENGRGNFPPRFSGLQFPNYSSELNVNALELDDSALYLCASSREGTGEKLFFGSGTQLSVL.